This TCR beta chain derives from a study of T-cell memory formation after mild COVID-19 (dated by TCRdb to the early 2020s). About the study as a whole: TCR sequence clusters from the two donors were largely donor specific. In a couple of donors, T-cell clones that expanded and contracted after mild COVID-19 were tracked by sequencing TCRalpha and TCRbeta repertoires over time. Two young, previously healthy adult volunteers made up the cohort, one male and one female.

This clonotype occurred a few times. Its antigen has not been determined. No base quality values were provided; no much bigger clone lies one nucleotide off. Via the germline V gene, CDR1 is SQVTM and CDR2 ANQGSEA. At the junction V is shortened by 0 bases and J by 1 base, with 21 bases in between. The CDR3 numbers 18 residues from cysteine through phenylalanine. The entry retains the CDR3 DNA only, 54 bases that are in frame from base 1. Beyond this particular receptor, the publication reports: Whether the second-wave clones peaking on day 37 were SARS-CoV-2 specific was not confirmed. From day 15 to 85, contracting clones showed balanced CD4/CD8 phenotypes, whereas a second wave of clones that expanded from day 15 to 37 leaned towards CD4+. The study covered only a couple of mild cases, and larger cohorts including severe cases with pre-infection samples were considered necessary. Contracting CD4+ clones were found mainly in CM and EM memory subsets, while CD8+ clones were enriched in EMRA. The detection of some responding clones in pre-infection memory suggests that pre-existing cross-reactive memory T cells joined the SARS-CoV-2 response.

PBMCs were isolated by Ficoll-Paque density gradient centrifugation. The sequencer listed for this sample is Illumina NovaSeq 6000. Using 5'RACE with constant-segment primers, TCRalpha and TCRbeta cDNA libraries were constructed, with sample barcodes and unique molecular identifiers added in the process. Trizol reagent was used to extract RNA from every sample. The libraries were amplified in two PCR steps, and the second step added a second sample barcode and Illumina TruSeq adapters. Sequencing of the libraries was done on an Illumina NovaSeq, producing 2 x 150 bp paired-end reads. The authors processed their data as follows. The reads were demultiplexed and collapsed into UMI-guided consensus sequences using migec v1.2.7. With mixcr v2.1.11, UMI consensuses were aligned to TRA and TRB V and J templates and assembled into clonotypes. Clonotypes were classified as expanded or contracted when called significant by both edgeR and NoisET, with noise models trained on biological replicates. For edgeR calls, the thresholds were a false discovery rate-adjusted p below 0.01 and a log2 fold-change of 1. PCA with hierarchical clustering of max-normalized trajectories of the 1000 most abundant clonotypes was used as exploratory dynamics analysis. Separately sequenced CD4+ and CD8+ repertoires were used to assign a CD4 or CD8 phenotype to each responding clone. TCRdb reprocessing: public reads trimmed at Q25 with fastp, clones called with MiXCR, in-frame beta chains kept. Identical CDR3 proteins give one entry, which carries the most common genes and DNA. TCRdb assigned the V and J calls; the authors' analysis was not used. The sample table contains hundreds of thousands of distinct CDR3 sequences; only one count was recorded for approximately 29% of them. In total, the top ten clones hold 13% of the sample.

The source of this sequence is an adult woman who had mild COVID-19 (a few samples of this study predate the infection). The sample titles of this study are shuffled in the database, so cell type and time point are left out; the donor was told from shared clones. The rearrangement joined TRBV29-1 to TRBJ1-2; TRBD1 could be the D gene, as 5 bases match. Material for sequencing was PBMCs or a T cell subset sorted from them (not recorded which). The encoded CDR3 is CSVEDREQVPLYNYGYTF. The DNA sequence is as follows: TGCAGCGTTGAAGATCGGGAACAGGTTCCCCTTTATAACTATGGCTACACCTTC.